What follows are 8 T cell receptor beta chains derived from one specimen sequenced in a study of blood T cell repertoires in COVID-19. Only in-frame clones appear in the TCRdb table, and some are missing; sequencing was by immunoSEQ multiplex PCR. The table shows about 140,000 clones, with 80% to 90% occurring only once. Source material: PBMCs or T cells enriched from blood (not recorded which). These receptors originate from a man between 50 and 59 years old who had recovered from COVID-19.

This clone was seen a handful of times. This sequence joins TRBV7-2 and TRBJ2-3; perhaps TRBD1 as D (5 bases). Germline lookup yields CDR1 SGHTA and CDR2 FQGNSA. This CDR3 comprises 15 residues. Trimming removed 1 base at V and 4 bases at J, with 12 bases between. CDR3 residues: CASSLEGRVADTQYF. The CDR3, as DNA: TGTGCCAGCAGCTTAGAGGGCAGGGTGGCAGATACGCAGTATTTT.

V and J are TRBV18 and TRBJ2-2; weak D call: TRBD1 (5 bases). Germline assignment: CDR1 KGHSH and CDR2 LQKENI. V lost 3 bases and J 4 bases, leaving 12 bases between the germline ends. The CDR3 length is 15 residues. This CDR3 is CASSPPGWSTGELFF. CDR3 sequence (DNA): TGTGCCAGCTCACCCCCAGGGTGGAGCACCGGGGAGCTGTTTTTT.

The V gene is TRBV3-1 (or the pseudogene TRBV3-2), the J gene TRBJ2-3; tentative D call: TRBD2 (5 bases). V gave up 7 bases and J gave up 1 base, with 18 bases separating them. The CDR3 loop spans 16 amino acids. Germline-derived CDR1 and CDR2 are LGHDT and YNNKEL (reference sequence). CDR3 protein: CASTPFRGAGTDTQYF. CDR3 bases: TGTGCCAGCACCCCATTCCGGGGAGCCGGCACAGATACGCAGTATTTT.

For the CDR3, the DNA is TGTGCCAGCAGTTGGGGGGATCCGTCGTACTACGAGCAGTACGTC. It yields the protein CASSWGDPSYYEQYV. The chain recombines TRBV6-2 or TRBV6-3 with TRBJ2-7; D may be TRBD2 (6 bases). V was shortened by 4 bases and J by 3 bases, with 16 bases between the two germline ends. Per the germline V gene, CDR1 is MNHEY and CDR2 is SVGEGT. The CDR3 is made up of 15 amino acids.

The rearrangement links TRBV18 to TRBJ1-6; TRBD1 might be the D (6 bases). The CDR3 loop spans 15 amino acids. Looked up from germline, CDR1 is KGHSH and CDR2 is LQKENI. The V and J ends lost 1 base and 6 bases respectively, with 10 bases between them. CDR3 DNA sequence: TGTGCCAGCTCACCACTCGTAGGGGGTAATTCACCCCTCCACTTT. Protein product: CASSPLVGGNSPLHF.

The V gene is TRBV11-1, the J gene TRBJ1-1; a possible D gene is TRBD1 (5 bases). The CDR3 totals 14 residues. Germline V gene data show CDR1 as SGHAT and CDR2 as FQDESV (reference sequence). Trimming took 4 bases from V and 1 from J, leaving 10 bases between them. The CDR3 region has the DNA TGTGCCAGCAGCTCCCAGACAGCGAACACTGAAGCTTTCTTT. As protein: CASSSQTANTEAFF.

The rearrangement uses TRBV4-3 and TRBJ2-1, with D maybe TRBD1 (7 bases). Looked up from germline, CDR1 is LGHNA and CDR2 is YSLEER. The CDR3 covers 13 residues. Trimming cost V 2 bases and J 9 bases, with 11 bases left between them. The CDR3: CASSQFQGGEQFF. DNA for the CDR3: TGCGCCAGCAGCCAATTCCAGGGGGGTGAGCAGTTCTTC.

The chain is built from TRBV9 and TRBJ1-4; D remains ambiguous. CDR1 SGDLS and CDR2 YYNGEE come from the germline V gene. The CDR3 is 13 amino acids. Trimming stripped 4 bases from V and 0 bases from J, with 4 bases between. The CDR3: CASSQTTNEKLFF. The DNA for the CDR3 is TGTGCCAGCAGCCAGACAACTAATGAAAAACTGTTTTTT.